The 20 T cell receptor beta chains reported below all come from one sample, sequenced in a study of T cell clonotyping in hematopoietic cell transplantation (dated by TCRdb to the early 2020s). Library preparation employed the immunoSEQ multiplex PCR assay. As stored in TCRdb, this immuneACCESS dataset retains in-frame rearrangements with V and J assigned. A fraction of the clones does not appear; measured against another copy, unresolved V genes explain less than half of the discrepancy, and the remainder lacks a known reason. The sample table shows about 5,700 clones, and just over 75% are seen once. The ten largest account for about 30% of the sample. This specimen's time point label, interpreted: 100 days after allo-HCT. The sample in question was PBMCs, obtained 100 days after allogeneic stem cell transplant. All receptors derive from a male patient aged 50 to 59 who had an allogeneic stem cell transplant from an unrelated donor, so the T cells may come from the graft donor. Some clones in this sample may be carry-over from other donors' samples.

This rearrangement joins TRBV18 to TRBJ2-5; TRBD2 agrees at 8 bases. J lost 1 base, V lost 6 bases, and 10 bases had no gene match. The germline CDR1 and CDR2 sequences are KGHSH and LQKENI. CDR3 length: 16 amino acids. The CDR3: CASSTRQREPQETQYF. The CDR3 coding sequence is TGTGCCAGCTCTACTCGCCAGCGGGAGCCCCAAGAGACCCAGTACTTC.

A few counts support this clone. The chain carries TRBV5-1 and TRBJ2-7; 7 bases fit TRBD1. From germline, CDR1 is SGHRS and CDR2 YFSETQ. The CDR3 has 15 residues. V was clipped by 6 bases and J by 0 bases; unmatched bases: 9. The CDR3 DNA sequence: TGCGCCAGCACCCCCGGCGGACAGGCCTCCTACGAGCAGTACTTC. Amino acid sequence: CASTPGGQASYEQYF.

This chain uses TRBV5-6 with TRBJ1-2, with a possible D match to TRBD1 (5 bases). The length of the CDR3 is 14 residues. Trimming cost V 3 bases and J 6 bases, with 15 bases left between them. Germline V CDR1 and CDR2: SGHDT, YYEEEE. CDR3 protein: CASSSRSGADGYTF. The CDR3 nucleotides are TGTGCCAGCAGCTCTCGTAGCGGGGCAGATGGCTACACCTTC.

The chain uses TRBV7-6 and TRBJ1-3; D is uncertain. Germline lookup yields CDR1 SGHVS and CDR2 FNYEAQ. Between the trimmed V and J ends, which lost 1 base and 5 bases, there was a span of 0 bases. The CDR3 covers 11 residues. The DNA of the CDR3 is TGTGCCAGCAGCTTAGGAAACACCATATATTTT. Its translation is CASSLGNTIYF.

The V gene is TRBV5-1, the J gene TRBJ1-5; D perhaps matches TRBD1 (5 bases). The CDR3 loop spans 14 amino acids. Germline CDR1 is SGHRS and CDR2 is YFSETQ. Between the trimmed V and J ends, which lost 1 base and 6 bases, there was a span of 11 bases. In nucleotides, the CDR3 is TGCGCCAGCAGCTTGCGAGGAGGGACTCAGCCCCAGCATTTT. Its translation is CASSLRGGTQPQHF. Full variable domain (missing parts from reference TRBV5-1 and TRBJ1-5): KAGVTQTPRYLIKTRGQQVTLSCSPISGHRSVSWYQQTPGQGLQFLFEYFSETQRNKGNFPGRFSGRQFSNSRSEMNVSTLELGDSALYLCASSLRGGTQPQHFGDGTRLSIL.

The chain uses TRBV28 and TRBJ1-5; perhaps TRBD1 as D (5 bases). Trimming removed 2 bases from V and 0 bases from J, with 17 bases in between. There are 18 residues in the CDR3. The V gene's germline CDR1 is MDHEN and CDR2 SYDVKM. CDR3 protein: CASSLRGVGANSNQPQHF. CDR3 DNA sequence: TGTGCCAGCAGTTTACGGGGGGTAGGGGCCAATAGCAATCAGCCCCAGCATTTT.

A remark on this clone: With a much larger clone just one base away, this may be a read error. The V call is TRBV2, the J call TRBJ2-7, with 7 positions matching TRBD1. Germline V CDR1 and CDR2: SNHLY, FYNNEI. The V gene end was trimmed by 2 bases and the J gene end by 6 bases; junction bases not matched to a gene: 13. The CDR3 has 16 residues. CDR3 region: CASSELGQLADLEQYF. CDR3 bases: TGTGCCAGCAGTGAATTGGGACAGCTAGCCGACCTCGAGCAGTACTTC.

The chain recombines TRBV30 with TRBJ2-5, with D perhaps matching TRBD2 (5 bases). This CDR3 is 17 amino acids long. Trimming removed 2 bases from V and 2 bases from J, with 21 bases in between. Germline CDR1 and CDR2: GTSNPN and SVGIG (reference sequence). Here the CDR3 DNA reads TGTGCCTGGAGTCTCACCCGGGGTAGCGTCCCACAAGAGACCCAGTACTTC. The encoded protein is CAWSLTRGSVPQETQYF. Combining the CDR3 with reference TRBV30 and TRBJ2-5 gives the whole variable domain SQTIHQWPATLVQPVGSPLSLECTVEGTSNPNLYWYRQAAGRGLQLLFYSVGIGQISSEVPQNLSASRPQDRQFILSSKKLLLSDSGFYLCAWSLTRGSVPQETQYFGPGTRLLVL.

This clone was counted a few times. This chain links TRBV30 with TRBJ1-1; TRBD1 matches at 7 bases. Trimming removed 4 bases from V and 0 bases from J; junction bases left unmatched: 11. Per germline, CDR1 GTSNPN and CDR2 SVGIG (reference sequence). The CDR3 is 16 amino acids. CDR3 DNA: TGTGCCTGGAAGACAGGGCAACCTGGTATGAACACTGAAGCTTTCTTT. Its protein product is CAWKTGQPGMNTEAFF.

The chain is built from TRBV28 and TRBJ2-3; tentatively, D is TRBD1 or TRBD2 (7 bases each). Germline V gene data show CDR1 as MDHEN and CDR2 as SYDVKM. Trimming left V 5 bases short and J 0 bases short, with 15 bases between. The CDR3 sequence is 16 residues long. The CDR3 sequence: CASSLTGTTSTDTQYF. The CDR3 DNA sequence: TGTGCCAGCAGTCTGACAGGGACTACTAGCACAGATACGCAGTATTTT.

V gene TRBV30 combines with J gene TRBJ1-2, with 7 bases matching TRBD1. Per the germline V gene, CDR1 is GTSNPN and CDR2 is SVGIG (reference sequence). The CDR3 is 14 amino acids. The V gene end was trimmed by 2 bases and the J gene end by 8 bases; junction bases not matched to a gene: 11. The CDR3 bases are TGTGCCTGGAGTAACAATCTCAGGGGGGGCGGCTACACCTTC. Residues: CAWSNNLRGGGYTF.

The rearrangement links TRBV27 to TRBJ1-5, with TRBD1 as a possible D gene (5 bases). The CDR3 runs to 16 residues. Germline lookup yields CDR1 MNHEY and CDR2 SMNVEV (reference sequence). Trimming removed 2 bases from V and 1 base from J, with 12 bases in between. The CDR3 protein is CASSLIGGGSNQPQHF. Written as DNA, the CDR3 is TGTGCCAGCAGTTTAATTGGGGGAGGGAGCAATCAGCCCCAGCATTTT.

This chain connects TRBV5-1 to TRBJ1-1; 7 bases line up with TRBD1. Germline CDR1 is SGHRS and CDR2 is YFSETQ. V dropped 0 bases and J dropped 4; count of bases not matched to a gene: 3. The CDR3 loop spans 14 amino acids. The CDR3 is CASSLASGGTEAFF. The DNA for the CDR3 is TGCGCCAGCAGCTTGGCCTCAGGGGGCACTGAAGCTTTCTTT.

The rearrangement uses TRBV5-8 and TRBJ1-1; no reliable D call. Germline V gene sequence: CDR1 SGHTS, CDR2 YDEGEE. The CDR3 has 13 residues. V dropped 3 bases and J dropped 1 base, with 7 bases sitting between them. CDR3 in DNA: TGTGCCAGCAGCTCCGGCACGAACACTGAAGCTTTCTTT. Residues: CASSSGTNTEAFF.

This clone was detected a few times. The V call is TRBV25-1, the J call TRBJ1-1, with D hard to call. Germline V CDR1 and CDR2: MGHDK, SYGVNS. The CDR3 loop spans 17 amino acids. Trimming took 3 bases from V and 0 from J, leaving 17 bases between them. In DNA, the CDR3 is TGTGCCAGCAGTGAGCTCAAATCTATAGGGCTGAACACTGAAGCTTTCTTT. Encoded protein: CASSELKSIGLNTEAFF.

The J gene is TRBJ2-2, the V gene TRBV5-1; TRBD1 agrees at 11 bases. Germline CDR1 reads SGHRS; CDR2 reads YFSETQ. Trimming at V came to 0 bases and at J to 7 bases, leaving 2 bases not matched to a gene. The CDR3 is 15 amino acids. CDR3 DNA: TGCGCCAGCAGCTTGGGGACAGGGGGCAGCGGGGAGCTGTTTTTT. It encodes CASSLGTGGSGELFF.

About this clone: A far larger clone is one nucleotide away, so this likely arose from a read error. The rearrangement links TRBV27 to TRBJ2-7; D call uncertain. Per germline, CDR1 MNHEY and CDR2 SMNVEV (reference sequence). The CDR3 length is 12 residues. The CDR3 here is CASSLGNYERYF. CDR3 sequence (DNA): TGTGCCAGCAGTTTAGGGAACTACGAGCGGTACTTC.

The chain combines TRBV2 with TRBJ2-3; D may be TRBD1 (5 bases). The CDR3 runs 15 residues. V lost 5 bases, J lost 0 bases, and 12 bases lay in between. Looked up from germline, CDR1 is SNHLY and CDR2 is FYNNEI. The CDR3 spells CASSIGASSTDTQYF. The CDR3 DNA reads as TGTGCCAGCAGTATAGGGGCTTCGAGCACAGATACGCAGTATTTT.

The CDR3 loop reads CASSFGRGETYEQYF. The CDR3 DNA follows: TGCGCCAGCAGCTTCGGCAGGGGAGAAACCTACGAGCAGTACTTC. This rearrangement joins TRBV4-3 to TRBJ2-7, with D possibly matching TRBD1 (6 bases). The CDR3 is 15 residues long. The V gene lost 5 bases and the J gene lost 2 bases, with 16 bases spanning the gap. CDR1 LGHNA and CDR2 YSLEER come from the germline V gene.

V gene TRBV28 combines with J gene TRBJ1-5, with D perhaps matching TRBD1 (5 bases). The germline V and J ends were trimmed by 6 bases and 2 bases, with 14 bases remaining between them. The CDR3 has 15 amino acids. Germline V CDR1 and CDR2: MDHEN, SYDVKM. The CDR3 nucleotides read TGTGCCAGCAGCATCCTACCGGGGGGCAATCAGCCCCAGCATTTT. Amino acid sequence: CASSILPGGNQPQHF.